These 15 T cell receptor beta chains came from one sample sequenced in a study of T cell responses to AZD1222 COVID-19 vaccine. Method: immunoSEQ multiplex PCR; TCRdb's copy keeps in-frame clones and lacks some. The table has 210,000 or so clones, roughly 91% seen once. This material consisted of peripheral blood, taken on day 0 of MenACWY control vaccination. Receptors originate from an adult in good health.

In this sample, this clone turned up once. This sequence joins TRBV4-1 and TRBJ1-2; D not certain. The V gene's germline CDR1 is MGHRA and CDR2 YSYEKL. This CDR3 is built from 17 residues. With 0 bases removed from V and 0 bases from J, the gap between germline ends came to 14 bases. Here the CDR3 DNA reads TGCGCCAGCAGCCAAGACTCTGTTGGGGTCACTAACTATGGCTACACCTTC. Its protein is CASSQDSVGVTNYGYTF.

The rearrangement joins TRBV5-4 to TRBJ1-2; D may be TRBD1 (5 bases). Germline V lookup: CDR1 SGHNT, CDR2 YYREEE (reference sequence). The CDR3 contains 15 residues. With 4 bases removed from V and 3 bases from J, the gap between germline ends came to 16 bases. The CDR3: CASSLGDAGYYGYTF. CDR3 bases: TGTGCCAGCAGCCTGGGGGACGCCGGTTACTATGGCTACACCTTC. The complete variable domain, with remaining parts taken from reference TRBV5-4 and TRBJ1-2, reads ETGVTQSPTHLIKTRGQQVTLRCSSQSGHNTVSWYQQALGQGPQFIFQYYREEENGRGNFPPRFSGLQFPNYSSELNVNALELDDSALYLCASSLGDAGYYGYTFGSGTRLTVV.

The genes are TRBV11-2 and TRBJ1-2; D not certain. The CDR3 is made up of 12 amino acids. The V end was cut by 4 bases, the J end by 4 bases, with 7 bases between. The germline V gene encodes CDR1 SGHAT and CDR2 FQNNGV. The CDR3: CASSSSTYGYTF. CDR3 bases: TGTGCCAGCAGCTCCAGCACCTATGGCTACACCTTC.

DNA of the CDR3: TGTGCCAGCAGCTTGGTGCTTCCAAATAACTACTACGAGCAGTACTTC. Its protein is CASSLVLPNNYYEQYF. J is TRBJ2-7 and V is TRBV5-6; unclear D gene. The CDR3 sequence is 16 residues long. Germline V CDR1 and CDR2: SGHDT, YYEEEE. Between the trimmed V and J ends, which lost 0 bases and 3 bases, there was a span of 16 bases.

The rearrangement joins TRBV7-6 to TRBJ2-1; TRBD1 matches 9 bases. CDR3 size: 14 residues. The germline V gene encodes CDR1 SGHVS and CDR2 FNYEAQ. Trimming cost V 3 bases and J 6 bases; bases outside gene matches: 3. The CDR3 sequence: CASSLGTGLNEQFF. The CDR3 region has the DNA TGTGCCAGCAGCTTGGGGACAGGGCTCAATGAGCAGTTCTTC.

This rearrangement joins TRBV7-9 to TRBJ1-4; D is possibly TRBD1 (5 bases). The CDR3 length is 15 residues. In germline, CDR1 is SEHNR, CDR2 FQNEAQ (reference sequence). V lost 3 bases and J 0 bases, leaving 8 bases between the germline ends. CDR3 DNA sequence: TGTGCCAGCAGCTTGTGGACACCAACTAATGAAAAACTGTTTTTT. Protein product: CASSLWTPTNEKLFF.

The J gene is TRBJ1-5, the V gene TRBV7-2; possible D gene TRBD1, 5 bases. The CDR3 extends over 15 amino acids. From germline, CDR1 is SGHTA and CDR2 FQGNSA. The V end lost 1 base, the J end lost 2 bases, and 9 bases lay between the germline ends. CDR3 sequence: CASSLGAGGNQPQHF. CDR3 coding DNA: TGTGCCAGCAGCTTAGGAGCGGGGGGCAATCAGCCCCAGCATTTT.

The chain recombines TRBV6-2 or TRBV6-3 with TRBJ1-1; D is unresolved. With 5 bases removed from V and 4 bases from J, the gap between germline ends came to 5 bases. The CDR3 length is 11 residues. CDR1 MNHEY and CDR2 SVGEGT come from the germline V gene. Written as DNA, the CDR3 is TGTGCCAGCAGTAGGTCCACTGAAGCTTTCTTT. It codes for CASSRSTEAFF.

This chain connects TRBV7-3 to TRBJ1-1; D uncertain. Trimming stripped 7 bases from V and 0 bases from J, with 12 bases between. Germline V gives CDR1 SGHTA, CDR2 FQGTGA. The length of the CDR3 is 14 residues. The CDR3 loop reads CASKDGVMNTEAFF. CDR3 DNA: TGTGCCAGCAAAGACGGAGTAATGAACACTGAAGCTTTCTTT.

This clone was seen a few times. CDR3 bases: TGCGCCAGCAGCTCGCCCGTGGGAGAGACCCAGTACTTC. This encodes CASSSPVGETQYF. The gene calls are TRBV5-1 and TRBJ2-5; D call uncertain. This CDR3 is built from 13 residues. CDR1 is SGHRS and CDR2 is YFSETQ in the germline V gene. V dropped 3 bases and J dropped 4 bases, with 10 bases sitting between them. The variable domain in full, completed from reference TRBV5-1 and TRBJ2-5, reads KAGVTQTPRYLIKTRGQQVTLSCSPISGHRSVSWYQQTPGQGLQFLFEYFSETQRNKGNFPGRFSGRQFSNSRSEMNVSTLELGDSALYLCASSSPVGETQYFGPGTRLLVL.

This rearrangement joins TRBV6-5 to TRBJ1-1; D ambiguous. V lost 6 bases, J lost 4 bases, and 9 bases lay in between. Germline V gene data show CDR1 as MNHEY and CDR2 as SVGAGI. The CDR3 has 12 residues. This CDR3 is CASRLDRTEAFF. The CDR3 DNA follows: TGTGCCAGCAGACTGGACCGCACTGAAGCTTTCTTT.

This clone was observed a few times. V gene TRBV4-1 combines with J gene TRBJ1-1; D gene unclear. Trimming stripped 5 bases from V and 1 base from J, with 14 bases between. Germline V CDR1 and CDR2: MGHRA, YSYEKL. There are 15 residues in the CDR3. In DNA, the CDR3 is TGCGCCAGCAGCGCACGGACGGATGCGAACACTGAAGCTTTCTTT. It specifies CASSARTDANTEAFF.

The chain recombines TRBV7-2 with TRBJ2-6; D gene unclear. Trimming left V 7 bases short and J 0 bases short, with 13 bases between. CDR3 length: 16 amino acids. Germline-derived CDR1 and CDR2 are SGHTA and FQGNSA. The CDR3 sequence is CASTFVGSSGANVLTF. For the CDR3, the DNA is TGTGCCAGCACCTTTGTGGGTAGCTCTGGGGCCAACGTCCTGACTTTC. The full variable domain, with the rest looked up from reference TRBV7-2 and TRBJ2-6, is GAGVSQSPSNKVTEKGKDVELRCDPISGHTALYWYRQSLGQGLEFLIYFQGNSAPDKSGLPSDRFSAERTGGSVSTLTIQRTQQEDSAVYLCASTFVGSSGANVLTFGAGSRLTVL.

The V call is TRBV5-1, the J call TRBJ1-2; D call uncertain. Germline-derived CDR1 and CDR2 are SGHRS and YFSETQ. The V end lost 0 bases, the J end lost 6 bases, and 12 bases lay between the germline ends. The length of the CDR3 is 14 residues. CDR3 in DNA: TGCGCCAGCAGCTTGGGGGAGGGATACAATGGCTACACCTTC. Translated, it gives CASSLGEGYNGYTF.

The J gene is TRBJ2-7, the V gene TRBV5-6, with 9 nucleotides matching TRBD1. Germline lookup yields CDR1 SGHDT and CDR2 YYEEEE. The CDR3 has 12 residues. Unmatched junction bases numbered 7, after V lost 4 bases and J lost 11 bases. The CDR3 DNA sequence: TGTGCCAGCAGCCGGGACAGGGAGACGAAGTACTTC. This codes for CASSRDRETKYF.